What follows are 4 T cell receptor beta chains derived from one specimen sequenced in a study of blood T cell repertoires in COVID-19. Using immunoSEQ multiplex PCR, the repertoire was profiled, and TCRdb retains in-frame clones only, with some absent. The data contain around 210,000 clones, nearly 90% of them singletons. The sequencing input was peripheral blood. These receptors originate from a middle-aged man with COVID-19, enrolled during active disease.

V usage is TRBV6-5 and J usage is TRBJ2-5; 10 bases align to TRBD1. The V segment lost 6 bases and the J segment 5 bases; nucleotides outside the gene matches: 9. CDR1 is MNHEY, CDR2 SVGAGI, per germline. The CDR3 is 15 residues long. Here the CDR3 DNA reads TGTGCCAGCAGGAGACAGGGGGCGGTTATTGAGACCCAGTACTTC. The encoded protein is CASRRQGAVIETQYF.

V is TRBV29-1 and J is TRBJ2-5; TRBD1 is a possible D gene (5 bases). The CDR3 is 13 residues long. Per the germline V gene, CDR1 is SQVTM and CDR2 is ANQGSEA. Trimming left V 7 bases short and J 0 bases short, with 12 bases between. CDR3 sequence reads: CSAGAQDQETQYF. In DNA form, the CDR3 reads TGCAGCGCTGGGGCTCAGGACCAAGAGACCCAGTACTTC.

The chain combines TRBV19 with TRBJ1-1; 9 nucleotides agree with TRBD1. CDR1 LNHDA and CDR2 SQIVND come from the germline V gene (reference sequence). V lost 5 bases, J lost 1 base, and 14 bases stayed unmatched. The CDR3 covers 18 residues. In DNA, the CDR3 is TGTGCCAGTAGTCCAAAACCCGGGACAGGGAGGGGGAACACTGAAGCTTTCTTT. This sequence encodes CASSPKPGTGRGNTEAFF. Full variable domain (missing parts from reference TRBV19 and TRBJ1-1): DGGITQSPKYLFRKEGQNVTLSCEQNLNHDAMYWYRQDPGQGLRLIYYSQIVNDFQKGDIAEGYSVSREKKESFPLTVTSAQKNPTAFYLCASSPKPGTGRGNTEAFFGQGTRLTVV.

This chain links TRBV11-2 with TRBJ2-1; possibly TRBD2 for D (6 bases). The CDR3 is 12 residues long. Germline loops: CDR1 SGHAT, CDR2 FQNNGV. V shed 4 bases and J shed 10 bases, with 11 bases lying between them. CDR3 coding DNA: TGTGCCAGCAGCTCCCTGGGGGGAGAGCAGTTCTTC. Translation: CASSSLGGEQFF.